These 14 T cell receptor beta chains were sequenced from one sample in a study of early stage breast cancer tumors. Sequenced by immunoSEQ multiplex PCR; TCRdb stores in-frame clones only, minus some. The sample has 20,000 to 25,000 clones; 76% are singletons. The sequenced sample consisted of blood. The receptor source for this set is a person between 55 and 69 years old with breast cancer.

The V and J genes are TRBV6-6 and TRBJ1-4; 8 nucleotides agree with TRBD1. Losses at the gene ends were 5 bases for V and 0 bases for J; bases not matched to a gene: 2. CDR1 MNHNY and CDR2 SVGAGI come from the germline V gene (reference sequence). The CDR3 loop spans 15 amino acids. Written as DNA, the CDR3 is TGTGCCAGCAGTCTGACAGGGGCAACTAATGAAAAACTGTTTTTT. Its protein is CASSLTGATNEKLFF.

V is TRBV19 and J is TRBJ1-1; D gene ambiguous. Germline V gene lookup returns CDR1 LNHDA and CDR2 SQIVND (reference sequence). The CDR3 contains 13 residues. Trimming took 7 bases from V and 10 from J, leaving 19 bases between them. CDR3 protein: CASTISELAGAFF. DNA for the CDR3: TGTGCCAGTACTATTAGCGAGTTAGCGGGAGCTTTCTTT.

This clone came up a few times. The V call is TRBV5-4, the J call TRBJ1-1, with D possibly being TRBD1 (6 bases). Germline V gives CDR1 SGHNT, CDR2 YYREEE (reference sequence). The V gene lost 2 bases and the J gene lost 3 bases, with 11 bases spanning the gap. The length of the CDR3 is 14 residues. CDR3 protein: CASSFQDRYTEAFF. The CDR3 region has the DNA TGTGCCAGCAGCTTCCAGGACAGATACACTGAAGCTTTCTTT.

The chain carries TRBV7-9 and TRBJ1-2; D unclear. CDR1 SEHNR and CDR2 FQNEAQ come from the germline V gene (reference sequence). This CDR3 has 12 amino acids. V was shortened by 6 bases and J by 7 bases, with 12 bases between the two germline ends. CDR3 region: CASSTGPTGYTF. Here the CDR3 DNA reads TGTGCCAGCAGTACTGGACCCACTGGCTACACCTTC.

The sample holds one count of this clone. V usage is TRBV7-3 and J usage is TRBJ1-2; D not resolved. This CDR3 is 13 amino acids long. In germline, CDR1 is SGHTA, CDR2 FQGTGA. V lost 2 bases and J 7 bases, leaving 11 bases between the germline ends. CDR3 DNA: TGTGCCAGCAGCTTACCCGGTGAGGCTGGCTACACCTTC. Protein product: CASSLPGEAGYTF.

This clone was observed a handful of times. The gene calls are TRBV6-1 and TRBJ1-1; D remains unclear. Germline CDR1 reads MNHNS; CDR2 reads SASEGT. The CDR3 sequence is 14 residues long. V gave up 4 bases and J gave up 0 bases, with 9 bases separating them. The CDR3 reads CASSARSMNTEAFF. For the CDR3, the DNA is TGTGCCAGCAGTGCGCGCAGCATGAACACTGAAGCTTTCTTT.

The chain combines TRBV7-9 with TRBJ2-3; a weak D match, TRBD2 (6 bases). V was cut by 6 bases and J by 2 bases, with 15 bases left in between. This CDR3 region has 15 residues. CDR1 SEHNR and CDR2 FQNEAQ come from the germline V gene (reference sequence). CDR3 sequence (DNA): TGTGCCAGCAGATCGGCGGGGCCTGACACAGATACGCAGTATTTT. Protein: CASRSAGPDTDTQYF. Using reference TRBV7-9 and TRBJ2-3 for the parts outside the CDR3, the full variable domain is DTGVSQNPRHKITKRGQNVTFRCDPISEHNRLYWYRQTLGQGPEFLTYFQNEAQLEKSRLLSDRFSAERPKGSFSTLEIQRTEQGDSAMYLCASRSAGPDTDTQYFGPGTRLTVL.

The chain is built from TRBV29-1 and TRBJ1-1, with D unresolved. Germline CDR1 reads SQVTM; CDR2 reads ANQGSEA. CDR3 size: 14 residues. Trimming took 1 base from V and 7 from J, leaving 16 bases between them. The CDR3 coding sequence is TGCAGCGTTGAAGGGGCAGACTCGAGCGGTGAAGCTTTCTTT. Its protein product is CSVEGADSSGEAFF. Filled out from reference TRBV29-1 and TRBJ1-1, the complete variable domain reads SAVISQKPSRDICQRGTSLTIQCQVDSQVTMMFWYRQQPGQSLTLIATANQGSEATYESGFVIDKFPISRPNLTFSTLTVSNMSPEDSSIYLCSVEGADSSGEAFFGQGTRLTVV.

CDR3: CASSRASGDTEAFF. In DNA form, the CDR3 reads TGTGCCAGCAGTAGGGCCTCGGGGGACACTGAAGCTTTCTTT. The rearrangement uses TRBV2 and TRBJ1-1, with D maybe TRBD1 (5 bases). With 5 bases removed from V and 3 bases from J, the gap between germline ends came to 13 bases. The CDR3 runs 14 residues. Germline V gene sequence: CDR1 SNHLY, CDR2 FYNNEI.

This clone was seen once. The chain has TRBV5-1 and TRBJ2-5; D not resolved. The V end lost 3 bases, the J end lost 4 bases, and 7 bases lay between the germline ends. There are 12 residues in the CDR3. CDR1 SGHRS and CDR2 YFSETQ come from the germline V gene. The CDR3 sequence is CASSSTRETQYF. In nucleotides, the CDR3 is TGCGCCAGCAGCTCCACACGAGAGACCCAGTACTTC.

The sample holds a few counts of this clone. The chain is built from TRBV18 and TRBJ2-1; 8 bases map to TRBD1. V lost 0 bases, J lost 0 bases, and 4 bases stayed unmatched. CDR1 is KGHSH and CDR2 is LQKENI in the germline V gene. The CDR3 has 17 amino acids. In nucleotides, the CDR3 is TGTGCCAGCTCACCACCGGGACAGGCCAGCTCCTACAATGAGCAGTTCTTC. Translating it yields CASSPPGQASSYNEQFF.

The J gene is TRBJ2-7, the V gene TRBV6-5; D not resolved. Deletions cut 0 bases from V and 7 bases from J, with 13 bases between. Germline V lookup: CDR1 MNHEY, CDR2 SVGAGI. This CDR3 is built from 14 residues. The CDR3, as DNA: TGTGCCAGCAGTTACTCGTTCAGCGACCTGGAGCAGTACTTC. It is translated as CASSYSFSDLEQYF.

V is TRBV4-1 and J is TRBJ2-2; possible D gene TRBD1, 6 bases. Trimming stripped 2 bases from V and 4 bases from J, with 11 bases between. This CDR3 comprises 15 residues. CDR1 and CDR2 from the germline V gene are MGHRA and YSYEKL. This chain's CDR3 is CASSQRQVTTGELFF. CDR3 sequence (DNA): TGCGCCAGCAGCCAACGACAGGTTACCACCGGGGAGCTGTTTTTT.

The rearrangement joins TRBV6-1 to TRBJ1-1; D unresolved. The CDR3 runs to 12 residues. Per germline, CDR1 MNHNS and CDR2 SASEGT. The V gene lost 2 bases and the J gene lost 7 bases, with 8 bases spanning the gap. CDR3 amino acids: CASSERPSEAFF. The CDR3 DNA follows: TGTGCCAGCAGTGAACGGCCCAGTGAAGCTTTCTTT.